This T cell receptor (beta chain) emerged from a study of post-analysis software for immune sequencing data. General observations from the study: With F measure, samples from one preparation batch clustered together strongly. The five TRBV segments detected at higher frequency in patients than in controls included TRBV5-6, TRBV5-1 and TRBV20-1.

This clonotype was found a few times. The antigen remains unidentified. Included in the TCR beta cDNA libraries were unique molecular identifiers. With about 0.95 to 10 million T cells as the source, 500,000 to 650,000 cDNA molecules resulted. TCRdb called the PCR reads again in MiXCR, with one record for every CDR3 protein. The sample has under 200,000 distinct CDR3 sequences, about 30% seen once. Germline V gives CDR1 SGHAT, CDR2 FQNNGV. This CDR3 contains 17 residues. V lost 2 bases and J 2 bases, leaving 16 bases between the germline ends. What was sequenced was blood. The chain couples TRBV11-2 to TRBJ1-5, with TRBD1 as a possible D gene (5 bases). This clonotype was obtained from a girl aged 2-17 years with multiple sclerosis. CDR3 residues: CASSLRGMDVGNQPQHF. Here the CDR3 DNA reads TGTGCCAGCAGCTTAAGGGGAATGGACGTTGGCAATCAGCCCCAGCATTTT.